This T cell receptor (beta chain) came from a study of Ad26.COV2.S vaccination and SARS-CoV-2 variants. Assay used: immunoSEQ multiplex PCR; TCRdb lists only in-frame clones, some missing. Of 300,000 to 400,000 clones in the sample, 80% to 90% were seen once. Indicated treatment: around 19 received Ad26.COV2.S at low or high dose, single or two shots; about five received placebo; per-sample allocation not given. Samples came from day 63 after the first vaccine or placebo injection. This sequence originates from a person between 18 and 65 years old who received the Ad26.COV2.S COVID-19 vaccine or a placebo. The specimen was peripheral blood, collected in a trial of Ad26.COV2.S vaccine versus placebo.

The CDR3 coding sequence is TGTGCCAGCAGTTTAGTGGGGCCTCCGGAGGAGCAGTTCTTC. The encoded protein is CASSLVGPPEEQFF. This sequence joins TRBV27 and TRBJ2-1; D is possibly TRBD1 (5 bases). This CDR3 is built from 14 residues. Trimming shortened V by 2 bases and J by 10 bases, and 15 bases separated the two germline ends. Germline CDR1 MNHEY, CDR2 SMNVEV (reference sequence).